Listed here are 25 T cell receptor beta chains from one sample, sequenced in a study of long-term antiretroviral therapy in people with HIV. Run at survey level, the immunoSEQ assay was version v3.0. Method: immunoSEQ multiplex PCR; TCRdb's copy keeps in-frame clones and lacks some. The table has 30,000 to 40,000 clones, about 80% seen once. Source: unsorted PBMCs, taken 2 years after starting antiretroviral therapy. These receptors came from a woman aged 45-59 years with HIV.

This clone was seen once. CDR3 residues: CASSLLGGVGDGYTF. The CDR3, as DNA: TGCGCCAGCAGCTTGTTAGGGGGCGTTGGGGATGGCTACACCTTC. This sequence joins TRBV5-1 and TRBJ1-2; 7 nucleotides align to TRBD1. Germline assignment: CDR1 SGHRS and CDR2 YFSETQ. The CDR3 is 15 residues long. J was trimmed by 6 bases and V by 1 base; bases with no gene match: 9. The full variable domain, in which reference TRBV5-1 and TRBJ1-2 provide the parts outside the CDR3, is KAGVTQTPRYLIKTRGQQVTLSCSPISGHRSVSWYQQTPGQGLQFLFEYFSETQRNKGNFPGRFSGRQFSNSRSEMNVSTLELGDSALYLCASSLLGGVGDGYTFGSGTRLTVV.

The chain couples TRBV7-3 to TRBJ2-3; possibly TRBD2 for D (6 bases). Trimming left V 1 base short and J 2 bases short, with 10 bases between. This CDR3 spans 15 amino acids. Germline assignment: CDR1 SGHTA and CDR2 FQGTGA. CDR3 DNA sequence: TGTGCCAGCAGCTTAATAGGCGGGGCCACAGATACGCAGTATTTT. Its protein is CASSLIGGATDTQYF.

The V and J genes are TRBV6-5 and TRBJ1-1, with a tentative D call TRBD1 (6 bases). The CDR3 length is 13 residues. Trimming removed 0 bases from V and 10 bases from J, with 12 bases in between. The germline V gene has CDR1 MNHEY and CDR2 SVGAGI. In DNA form, the CDR3 reads TGTGCCAGCAGTTACTCGAAATGGGGGCGAGCTTTCTTT. Translated, it gives CASSYSKWGRAFF.

This clone was counted a single time. The chain couples TRBV6-1 to TRBJ1-3; D may be TRBD1 (5 bases). The ends were cut back, 3 bases at V and 7 bases at J, with 13 bases in the middle. CDR1 MNHNS and CDR2 SASEGT come from the germline V gene. This CDR3 region has 14 residues. Here the CDR3 reads CASSEGRGGNTIYF. In nucleotides, the CDR3 is TGTGCCAGCAGTGAGGGACGGGGGGGGAACACCATATATTTT.

Remarks on this clone: Other DNA sequences in this specimen translate into the identical CDR3. The chain joins TRBV11-2 to TRBJ2-7; possible D gene TRBD1, 5 bases. V shed 3 bases and J shed 7 bases, with 10 bases lying between them. In germline, CDR1 is SGHAT, CDR2 FQNNGV. There are 12 residues in the CDR3. The CDR3 nucleotides read TGTGCCAGCAGCTTGGTTAAGGGGGAGCAGTACTTC. As protein: CASSLVKGEQYF.

This clone was found once. The chain couples TRBV27 to TRBJ1-2; TRBD1 is a possible D gene (6 bases). The CDR3 has 11 amino acids. V shed 6 bases and J shed 6 bases, with 8 bases lying between them. Germline V gene data show CDR1 as MNHEY and CDR2 as SMNVEV (reference sequence). The CDR3: CASRGHDGYTF. The CDR3 DNA sequence: TGTGCCAGCAGGGGACACGATGGCTACACCTTC.

J is TRBJ1-5 and V is TRBV5-1, with 7 nucleotides matching TRBD1. The CDR3 spans 14 residues. Germline V lookup: CDR1 SGHRS, CDR2 YFSETQ. V dropped 4 bases and J dropped 5; count of bases not matched to a gene: 6. CDR3 sequence: CASSVGDRDQPQHF. The CDR3 DNA sequence: TGCGCCAGCAGCGTCGGGGACAGAGATCAGCCCCAGCATTTT.

This rearrangement joins TRBV7-2 to TRBJ1-1; D is possibly TRBD1 (6 bases). V was cut by 4 bases and J by 4 bases, with 13 bases left in between. This CDR3 spans 14 amino acids. Germline V lookup: CDR1 SGHTA, CDR2 FQGNSA. CDR3 bases: TGTGCCAGCAGCTCGCAGGGGTCTGCCACTGAAGCTTTCTTT. Residues: CASSSQGSATEAFF. The full variable domain, completed using reference TRBV7-2 and TRBJ1-1, is GAGVSQSPSNKVTEKGKDVELRCDPISGHTALYWYRQSLGQGLEFLIYFQGNSAPDKSGLPSDRFSAERTGGSVSTLTIQRTQQEDSAVYLCASSSQGSATEAFFGQGTRLTVV.

The DNA of the CDR3 is TGCGCCAGCATTAGGGGGGAGGGCGAGCAGTACTTC. Its translation: CASIRGEGEQYF. The chain combines TRBV10-1 with TRBJ2-7; tentative D call: TRBD2 (7 bases). Trimming took 7 bases from V and 6 from J, leaving 13 bases between them. The CDR3 is 12 residues long. CDR1 and CDR2 from the germline V gene are WNHNN and SYGVQD (reference sequence).

The chain couples TRBV11-2 to TRBJ1-2, with D possibly TRBD1 on 5 matching bases. This CDR3 comprises 14 residues. V gave up 4 bases and J gave up 5 bases, with 14 bases separating them. Looked up from germline, CDR1 is SGHAT and CDR2 is FQNNGV. The CDR3 DNA follows: TGTGCCAGCAGCTGGGACTTAGAGGGTTATGGCTACACCTTC. Encoded protein: CASSWDLEGYGYTF.

The chain employs TRBV5-4 and TRBJ1-2; TRBD1 agrees at 8 bases. This CDR3 has 17 amino acids. Germline V lookup: CDR1 SGHNT, CDR2 YYREEE (reference sequence). Germline trimming cut 0 bases from V and 6 bases from J; bases unmatched to any gene: 13. The CDR3 bases are TGTGCCAGCAGCTTGGCCCCAGGGGGCGTCTCGTCAGATGGCTACACCTTC. Protein product: CASSLAPGGVSSDGYTF.

The chain couples TRBV5-1 to TRBJ2-3; perhaps TRBD2 as D (6 bases). Trimming removed 1 base at V and 6 bases at J, with 12 bases between. Per germline, CDR1 SGHRS and CDR2 YFSETQ. The CDR3 is 14 amino acids. CDR3 sequence: CASSLTSRGDTQYF. The CDR3 DNA is TGCGCCAGCAGCTTGACTAGCCGAGGGGATACGCAGTATTTT.

The CDR3 loop is CASMDRGNTGELFF. The CDR3 bases are TGCGCCAGTATGGACAGGGGGAACACCGGGGAGCTGTTTTTT. The gene calls are TRBV5-1 and TRBJ2-2, with TRBD1 identical over 9 bases. Trimming removed 8 bases from V and 1 base from J; junction bases left unmatched: 3. The CDR3 extends over 14 amino acids. The germline V gene encodes CDR1 SGHRS and CDR2 YFSETQ.

The chain combines TRBV30 with TRBJ1-2, with D perhaps matching TRBD1 (5 bases). The CDR3 covers 14 residues. Trimming stripped 2 bases from V and 4 bases from J, with 14 bases between. CDR1 GTSNPN and CDR2 SVGIG come from the germline V gene (reference sequence). CDR3 sequence: CAWSTWDQLYGYTF. In nucleotides, the CDR3 is TGTGCCTGGAGTACTTGGGACCAGCTCTATGGCTACACCTTC.

The gene calls are TRBV4-2 and TRBJ2-3; TRBD2 might be the D (7 bases). Germline CDR1 LGHNA, CDR2 YNFKEQ. The CDR3 is 20 residues long. V was clipped by 1 base and J by 2 bases, with 25 bases between them. CDR3: CASSQGVSGGGPLNTDTQYF. The CDR3 coding sequence is TGTGCCAGCAGCCAAGGGGTATCGGGCGGGGGCCCCCTGAACACAGATACGCAGTATTTT.

The V gene is TRBV11-2, the J gene TRBJ2-7; either TRBD1 or TRBD2 may supply D (6 bases each). Trimming took 4 bases from V and 2 from J, leaving 18 bases between them. CDR1 SGHAT and CDR2 FQNNGV come from the germline V gene. The CDR3 sequence is 16 residues long. CDR3 nucleotides: TGTGCCAGCAGCTCTCATAGGGGGGCGGAGCCCTACGAGCAGTACTTC. Translating it yields CASSSHRGAEPYEQYF.

The chain employs TRBV18 and TRBJ1-1; D gene uncertain. Germline CDR1 reads KGHSH; CDR2 reads LQKENI. Trimming left V 2 bases short and J 5 bases short, with 9 bases between. There are 13 residues in the CDR3. CDR3 in amino acids: CASSPYSGTEAFF. The CDR3 nucleotides are TGTGCCAGCTCACCATACAGTGGGACTGAAGCTTTCTTT.

The V and J genes are TRBV19 and TRBJ1-1; 7 bases match TRBD1. CDR3 length: 15 amino acids. Germline V gene lookup returns CDR1 LNHDA and CDR2 SQIVND (reference sequence). V was clipped by 8 bases and J by 2 bases; unmatched bases: 11. The CDR3 bases are TGTGCCAGTCGATTGTCCGGGACAGTAAACACTGAAGCTTTCTTT. It specifies CASRLSGTVNTEAFF. Combining the CDR3 with reference TRBV19 and TRBJ1-1 gives the whole variable domain DGGITQSPKYLFRKEGQNVTLSCEQNLNHDAMYWYRQDPGQGLRLIYYSQIVNDFQKGDIAEGYSVSREKKESFPLTVTSAQKNPTAFYLCASRLSGTVNTEAFFGQGTRLTVV.

The chain is built from TRBV19 and TRBJ1-1; possibly TRBD1 for D (5 bases). V dropped 7 bases and J dropped 0 bases, with 15 bases sitting between them. This CDR3 contains 15 residues. Per the germline V gene, CDR1 is LNHDA and CDR2 is SQIVND (reference sequence). The DNA of the CDR3 is TGTGCCAGTAACCAATACAGGTCCCTGAACACTGAAGCTTTCTTT. As protein: CASNQYRSLNTEAFF.

This rearrangement joins TRBV6-1 to TRBJ1-1; weak D call: TRBD1 (5 bases). V lost 2 bases and J lost 4, with 8 bases in between. CDR1 and CDR2 (germline): MNHNS, SASEGT. This CDR3 comprises 13 residues. For the CDR3, the DNA is TGTGCCAGCAGTGAACAGAGGGGCACTGAAGCTTTCTTT. Translation gives CASSEQRGTEAFF.

The chain combines TRBV28 with TRBJ1-5; 7 bases match TRBD1. There are 15 residues in the CDR3. Germline V lookup: CDR1 MDHEN, CDR2 SYDVKM. V shed 2 bases and J 7 bases; nucleotides not matched to a gene: 8. DNA for the CDR3: TGTGCCAGCAGTTTAGACAGGGTGTCAGGGCAGCCCCAGCATTTT. It specifies CASSLDRVSGQPQHF.

This sequence joins TRBV5-4 and TRBJ1-2; maybe TRBD1 (6 bases). V gave up 4 bases and J gave up 5 bases, with 12 bases separating them. CDR1 and CDR2 (germline): SGHNT, YYREEE (reference sequence). The CDR3 loop spans 13 amino acids. For the CDR3, the DNA is TGTGCCAGCAGCGGACAGTTTTTTTATGGCTACACCTTC. Protein sequence: CASSGQFFYGYTF.

The chain carries TRBV5-4 and TRBJ2-3; D ambiguous. Germline CDR1 and CDR2: SGHNT and YYREEE (reference sequence). V dropped 2 bases and J dropped 10 bases, with 11 bases sitting between them. The CDR3 has 12 amino acids. Here the CDR3 DNA reads TGTGCCAGCAGCTTCTACAGCTCAGCGCAGTATTTT. This sequence encodes CASSFYSSAQYF.

This chain links TRBV28 with TRBJ2-7; 7 bases align to TRBD1. The CDR3 is 13 amino acids. The germline V gene encodes CDR1 MDHEN and CDR2 SYDVKM. V shed 4 bases and J 4 bases; nucleotides not matched to a gene: 4. CDR3 residues: CASSSRGLYEQYF. The CDR3 region has the DNA TGTGCCAGCAGTTCGAGGGGGCTGTACGAGCAGTACTTC. Full variable domain (remainder filled in from reference TRBV28 and TRBJ2-7): DVKVTQSSRYLVKRTGEKVFLECVQDMDHENMFWYRQDPGLGLRLIYFSYDVKMKEKGDIPEGYSVSREKKERFSLILESASTNQTSMYLCASSSRGLYEQYFGPGTRLTVT.

CDR3 loop: CASSLGRTDEYEQYF. The CDR3 DNA follows: TGTGCCAGCAGCTTAGGTAGGACCGACGAATACGAGCAGTACTTC. The rearrangement uses TRBV7-8 and TRBJ2-7; D unclear. Germline CDR1 reads SGHVS; CDR2 reads FQNEAQ. This CDR3 is built from 15 residues. Trimming pared 1 base from V and 4 bases from J, leaving 14 bases between.